This T cell receptor (beta chain) comes out of a study of blood T cell repertoires in COVID-19. Looking at the study overall: Material from acute and convalescent COVID-19 was sourced from the United States, Italy and Spain.

Generated by immunoSEQ multiplex PCR, the TCRdb table keeps only in-frame clones and is missing some. The sample lists fewer than 200,000 clones, roughly 85% occurring once. This CDR3 spans 13 amino acids. The V and J ends lost 10 bases and 0 bases respectively, with 11 bases between them. CDR1 SNHLY and CDR2 FYNNEI come from the germline V gene. The clonotype originates from a man aged 55 to 70 with active or convalescent COVID-19. The specimen was peripheral blood. The genes are TRBV2 and TRBJ2-3, with a tentative D call TRBD2 (6 bases). Here the CDR3 reads CANQRVSTDTQYF. The CDR3, as DNA: TGTGCCAACCAGCGGGTGAGCACAGATACGCAGTATTTT.